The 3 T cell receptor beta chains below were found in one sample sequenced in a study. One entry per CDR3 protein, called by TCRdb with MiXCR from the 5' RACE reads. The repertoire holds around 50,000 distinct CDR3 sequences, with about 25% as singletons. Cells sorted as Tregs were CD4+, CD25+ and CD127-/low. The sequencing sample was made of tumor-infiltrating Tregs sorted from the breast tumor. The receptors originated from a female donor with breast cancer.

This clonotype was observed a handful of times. The CDR3 sequence is CASSSSAGRVYEQYF. The CDR3, as DNA: TGCGCCAGCAGCTCCTCAGCGGGGAGAGTCTACGAGCAGTACTTC. The chain recombines TRBV5-1 with TRBJ2-7; TRBD2 matches at 7 bases. Germline CDR1 and CDR2: SGHRS and YFSETQ. CDR3 length: 15 residues. J gave up 3 bases and V 3 bases, and 9 bases lay outside the gene matches.

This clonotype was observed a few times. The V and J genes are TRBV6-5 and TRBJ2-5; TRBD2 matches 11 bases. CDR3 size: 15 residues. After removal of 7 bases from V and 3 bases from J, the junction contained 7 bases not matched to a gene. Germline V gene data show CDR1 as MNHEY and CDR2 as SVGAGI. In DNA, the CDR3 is TGTGCCAGCACCTCGACTAGCGGGAATGAAGAGACCCAGTACTTC. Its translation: CASTSTSGNEETQYF.

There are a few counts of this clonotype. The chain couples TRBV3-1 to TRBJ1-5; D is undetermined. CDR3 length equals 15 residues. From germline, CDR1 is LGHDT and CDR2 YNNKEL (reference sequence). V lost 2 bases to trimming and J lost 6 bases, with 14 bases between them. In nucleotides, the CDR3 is TGTGCCAGCAGCCAATATGATAGGGATATTCAGCCCCAGCATTTT. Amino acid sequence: CASSQYDRDIQPQHF.